The 10 T cell receptor beta chains below were found in one sample sequenced in a study of human CD8 memory T cell subsets. Making the TCR beta libraries relied on UMI-labeled 5' RACE. TCRdb re-analyzed the 5' RACE reads; it lists each CDR3 protein once, without DNA. The data show 9,000 to 10,000 distinct CDR3 sequences, and the top ten clones hold 22%. Sequencing was performed on CD8+ T cells from PBMCs. These receptors all stem from a human donor in good health.

This chain joins TRBV14 and TRBJ2-3. Germline CDR1 and CDR2: SGHDN and FVKESK. This CDR3 comprises 14 residues. The CDR3 is CASSLLPSTDTQYF.

CDR3 region: CASGKLTGTGVEQYF. The chain uses TRBV7-8 and TRBJ2-7; TCRdb outputs TRBD1, but without DNA this stays unchecked. Germline CDR1 reads SGHVS; CDR2 reads FQNEAQ. CDR3 length: 15 amino acids. The entire variable domain, with the rest obtained from reference TRBV7-8 and TRBJ2-7, is as follows: GAGVSQSPRYKVAKRGQDVALRCDPISGHVSLFWYQQALGQGPEFLTYFQNEAQLDKSGLPSDRFFAERPEGSVSTLKIQRTQQEDSAVYLCASGKLTGTGVEQYFGPGTRLTVT.

The chain couples TRBV6-4 to TRBJ1-6. The CDR3 consists of 14 residues. Germline loops: CDR1 MRHNA, CDR2 SNTAGT. The CDR3 spells CASSDLAQNSPLHF.

This clonotype shows up as large by frequency. The CDR3: CASSLELGYTEAFF. J is TRBJ1-1 and V is TRBV7-9. In germline, CDR1 is SEHNR, CDR2 FQNEAQ (reference sequence). CDR3 size: 14 residues.

This chain uses TRBV27 with TRBJ2-7; TCRdb proposes TRBD1, but this gene call is untestable without DNA. The CDR3 length is 14 residues. Germline CDR1 MNHEY, CDR2 SMNVEV (reference sequence). CDR3: CASGPGYSSYEQYF.

This clonotype is classed as medium-sized (0.01 to 0.1%) by frequency. This chain links TRBV28 with TRBJ2-7; there is no DNA to check the TCRdb D call of TRBD1. CDR1 is MDHEN and CDR2 is SYDVKM in the germline V gene. This CDR3 has 14 amino acids. The CDR3 here is CASSPFTGSYEQYF.

V gene TRBV7-3 combines with J gene TRBJ2-1; no DNA is available, so the TRBD2 call from TCRdb remains unchecked. From germline, CDR1 is SGHTA and CDR2 FQGTGA. This CDR3 is built from 14 residues. CDR3 region: CASSFAGGLDEQFF.

This chain joins TRBV7-6 and TRBJ2-7; the TCRdb D gene call, TRBD1, has no DNA to confirm it. The CDR3 runs to 15 residues. In germline, CDR1 is SGHVS, CDR2 FNYEAQ. CDR3 in amino acids: CASSREPGQIYEQYF. Variable domain in full (rest from reference TRBV7-6 and TRBJ2-7): GAGVSQSPRYKVTKRGQDVALRCDPISGHVSLYWYRQALGQGPEFLTYFNYEAQQDKSGLPNDRFSAERPEGSISTLTIQRTEQRDSAMYRCASSREPGQIYEQYFGPGTRLTVT.

The chain employs TRBV5-5 and TRBJ1-1; no DNA is available, so the TRBD1 call from TCRdb remains unchecked. Germline loops: CDR1 SGHKS, CDR2 YYEKEE (reference sequence). The CDR3 sequence is 16 residues long. The CDR3 region is CASSLVPGAVNTEAFF.

The chain is built from TRBV29-1 and TRBJ2-7; TCRdb calls TRBD1, which cannot be checked without DNA. The CDR3 runs 13 residues. Germline V gives CDR1 SQVTM, CDR2 ANQGSEA. CDR3: CSASSTGTDEQYF.